This T cell receptor (beta chain) derives from a study of a mutant IDH1 vaccine in newly diagnosed glioma. In the study overall: Patients began vaccination 4-6 weeks after radiotherapy alone, or with temozolomide cycles.

Findings of the study overall: Approximately 95% of patients showed vaccine-induced immune responses across multiple MHC alleles.

Trimming removed 8 bases at V and 0 bases at J, with 31 bases between. The CDR3 totals 20 residues. Germline CDR1 LNHDA, CDR2 SQIVND (reference sequence). As concerns this clone: Its antigen is as yet unknown.

The repertoire was sequenced with immunoSEQ multiplex PCR; TCRdb's copy has only in-frame clones and lacks some. The sample has about 54,000 clones, 85% to 90% seen once. Time point described: week 23, last vaccination. What each vaccine dose contained was 300 ug of mutant IDH1 20-mer peptide, accompanied by topical imiquimod. V gene TRBV19 combines with J gene TRBJ1-1, with D tentatively TRBD1 (5 bases). This receptor was taken from a man aged 40-50 years with glioma. The sample in question was PBMCs, obtained from a glioma patient whose treatment included an IDH1 peptide vaccine. The CDR3 is CASFPHASQAHPGMNTEAFF. The CDR3 DNA follows: TGTGCCAGTTTTCCCCACGCGTCACAGGCTCACCCAGGAATGAACACTGAAGCTTTCTTT.